These T cell receptor beta chains were read from a single sample in a study of CD8 T cells in Susac syndrome. TCRdb itself ran the immunoSEQ multiplex PCR reads through MiXCR, one entry per CDR3 protein. Among 130,000 or so distinct CDR3 sequences, approximately 96% were seen once, and the ten largest hold 0.11%. The specimen was CD4+ T cells from PBMCs. These receptor sequences come from a human donor with multiple sclerosis. Both conserved end residues are part of each CDR3. The D gene is left open where the match is weak.

TRBV2,-,TRBJ1-1,13,TGTGCCAGCAGTGAGGGCAGGGACACTGAAGCTTTCTTT,CASSEGRDTEAFF
TRBV7-3,-,TRBJ2-7,15,TGTGCCAGCAGCTTAAGAGGGAAGGGGGCCTACGAGCAGTACTTC,CASSLRGKGAYEQYF
TRBV7-8,-,TRBJ1-1,14,TGTGCCAGCAGCTTAGAGTCGCGTGCGGGAGAAGCTTTCTTT,CASSLESRAGEAFF
TRBV7-9,-,TRBJ1-1,15,TGTGCCAGCAGCCCGTACGTGTCGGCGGGCACTGAAGCTTTCTTT,CASSPYVSAGTEAFF
TRBV5-1,-,TRBJ2-4,16,TGCGCCAGCAGCCCGACGGCGGGCAGAGCCAAAAACATTCAGTACTTC,CASSPTAGRAKNIQYF
TRBV5-4,-,TRBJ2-7,20,TGTGCCAGCAGCTTCGGTTCCGGGACACCCAGGGGCAGCAGTGCTTACGAGCAGTACTTC,CASSFGSGTPRGSSAYEQYF
TRBV5-1,-,TRBJ2-7,14,TGCGCCAGCAGCTTGGCCGACTGGGGAGACGAGCAGTACTTC,CASSLADWGDEQYF
TRBV3-1,-,TRBJ2-5,12,TGTGCCAGCAGTAAACCAGGGGAGACCCAGTACTTC,CASSKPGETQYF
TRBV7-3,-,TRBJ1-1,13,TGTGCCAGCAGCTCCAGCGAGAACACTGAAGCTTTCTTT,CASSSSENTEAFF
TRBV29-1,-,TRBJ1-4,12,TGCAGCGTTGGACAGGTTAATGAAAAACTGTTTTTT,CSVGQVNEKLFF
TRBV12-3/TRBV12-4,TRBD1,TRBJ2-7,15,TGTGCCAGCAGTTCTCCCGGGACAGCGACCTACGAGCAGTACTTC,CASSSPGTATYEQYF
TRBV11-2,TRBD2,TRBJ2-7,22,TGTGCCAGCAGCTTAAGTCGGTTTGGACTAGCGGGAGGAACAGGGGCTAGGGTCGAGCAGTACTTC,CASSLSRFGLAGGTGARVEQYF
TRBV2,-,TRBJ2-5,14,TGTGCCAGCAGTGAACGTATAACACAAGAGACCCAGTACTTC,CASSERITQETQYF
TRBV5-6,TRBD1,TRBJ1-1,14,TGTGCCAGCAGGGAGACAGGGGGTGAAACTGAAGCTTTCTTT,CASRETGGETEAFF
TRBV3-1,-,TRBJ2-7,14,TGTGCCAGCAGCCAAGGTCACAGCAACTACGAGCAGTACTTC,CASSQGHSNYEQYF